The following is a T cell receptor beta chain sequence with its context. The antigen remains undetermined. The CDR3 totals 13 residues. Germline V CDR1 and CDR2: SGHDT, YYEEEE. V was pared by 1 base and J by 11 bases, with 15 bases between. Libraries were prepared by immunoSEQ multiplex PCR; TCRdb keeps only in-frame clonotypes and omits some of them. The sample includes approximately 150,000 clones, 92% of them seen just once. This specimen comes from a study of T cell responses to AZD1222 COVID-19 vaccine. Study-level points and caveats: Every sample of the repertoires postdated the peak T cell response.

The sequence was collected from an adult who received the AZD1222 COVID-19 vaccine. This chain joins TRBV5-6 and TRBJ1-1; D uncertain. The sequenced sample was peripheral blood, obtained 28 days after the second AZD1222 dose. CDR3: CASSLNGPKGAFF. DNA for the CDR3: TGTGCCAGCAGCTTGAACGGACCTAAAGGGGCTTTCTTT.